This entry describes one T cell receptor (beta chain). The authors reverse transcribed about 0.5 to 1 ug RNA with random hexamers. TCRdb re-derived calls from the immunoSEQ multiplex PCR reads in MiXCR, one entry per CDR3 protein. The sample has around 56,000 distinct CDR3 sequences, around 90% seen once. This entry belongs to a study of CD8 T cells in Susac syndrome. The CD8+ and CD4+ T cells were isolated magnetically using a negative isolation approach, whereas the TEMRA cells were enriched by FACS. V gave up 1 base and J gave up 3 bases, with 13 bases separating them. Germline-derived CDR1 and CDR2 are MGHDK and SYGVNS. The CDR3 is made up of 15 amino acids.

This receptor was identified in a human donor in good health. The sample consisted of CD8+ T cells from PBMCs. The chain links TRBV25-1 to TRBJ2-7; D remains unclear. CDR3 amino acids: CASSESEAVGYEQYF. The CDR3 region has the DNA TGTGCCAGCAGTGAATCCGAGGCGGTGGGCTACGAGCAGTACTTC.